This entry concerns a single T cell receptor (beta chain). Its specificity is not known. Germline V gene lookup returns CDR1 SGDLS and CDR2 YYNGEE. The CDR3 spans 15 residues. This entry belongs to a study of post-analysis software for immune sequencing data. Study-level information: The courses of disease that were included comprised relapsing-remitting, secondary progressive and progressive-relapsing multiple sclerosis.

TCR beta cDNA libraries had unique molecular identifiers. From the PCR reads, TCRdb called clonotypes with MiXCR, one entry per CDR3 protein. The profile shows approximately 630,000 distinct CDR3 sequences, 55% to 60% of them singletons. General observations from the study: Compared with controls, patients showed significantly lower normalized Chao1 diversity. Among a handful of TRBV segments more frequent in patients than controls were TRBV5-6, TRBV5-1 and TRBV20-1. With F measure, samples from one preparation batch clustered together strongly.

The receptor comes from a girl aged 2-15 years with multiple sclerosis. The chain uses TRBV9 and TRBJ2-4; perhaps TRBD1 as D (6 bases). The DNA end lines up better with TRBJ2-7; the J call may be wrong. Sequencing was done on a sample of blood. CDR3: CASSVEADRIYEQYF. CDR3 coding DNA: TGTGCCAGCAGCGTAGAAGCTGACAGGATCTACGAGCAGTACTTC.